This entry lists 3 T cell receptor beta chains sequenced from one sample in a study of blood T cells in healthy people across ages. The authors ran a second PCR of 7 to 11 cycles using a sample-barcoded 5' primer and a J-beta primer mix. TCRdb recomputed calls from the 5' RACE reads with MiXCR, one row per CDR3 protein. The table includes roughly 800,000 distinct CDR3 sequences, approximately 25% detected once. The same specimen was also included in a second study, on T cells of mothers and their children.

The specimen sequenced was blood. These receptors originate from a boy aged 10-17 years in good health.

The rearrangement uses TRBV12-3 or TRBV12-4 and TRBJ1-2; D is uncertain. Trimming took 6 bases from V and 4 from J, leaving 9 bases between them. The CDR3 contains 12 residues. Written as DNA, the CDR3 is TGTGCCAGCAGACCCGACGGCTATGGCTACACCTTC. Its translation is CASRPDGYGYTF.

The chain joins TRBV7-9 to TRBJ1-4, with D uncertain. The germline gives CDR1 SEHNR, CDR2 FQNEAQ (reference sequence). The CDR3 runs 14 residues. V lost 2 bases to trimming and J lost 7 bases, with 11 bases between them. The CDR3 protein is CASSLRLDSEKLFF. Written as DNA, the CDR3 is TGTGCCAGCAGCTTAAGGTTAGATAGTGAAAAACTGTTTTTT.

In regard to this clonotype: The CDR3 does not end in the conserved phenylalanine or tryptophan, so this is likely a read error. The CDR3 sequence: CSDPPRGVNYEQYS. CDR3 coding DNA: TGCAGTGACCCACCCAGGGGGGTAAACTACGAGCAGTACTCC. The chain combines TRBV20-1 with TRBJ2-7; tentatively, D is TRBD1 (7 bases). V was cut by 7 bases and J by 3 bases, with 19 bases left in between. The CDR3 runs 14 residues. Germline assignment: CDR1 DFQATT and CDR2 SNEGSKA (reference sequence).